The clone carrying this TCR beta chain appeared a few times. Its antigen is undetermined. This sample is part of a study of CD8 T cells in ankylosing spondylitis. The TCR beta libraries were generated through quantitative 5'-RACE incorporating molecular barcodes. TCRdb processed the 5' RACE reads anew with MiXCR; each CDR3 protein has one entry. The sample yields 200,000 to 300,000 distinct CDR3 sequences, roughly a tenth seen once. Regarding the study as a whole: Eight highly homologous variants formed a TCR beta motif that appeared characteristic of ankylosing spondylitis blood. The authors reported significant enrichment of disease-linked clones in matched ankylosing spondylitis synovial fluid.

The germline V and J ends were trimmed by 0 bases and 7 bases, with 6 bases remaining between them. The CDR3 is 11 residues long. In germline, CDR1 is GTSNPN, CDR2 SVGIG (reference sequence). The sample consisted of blood, either unsorted or a sorted T cell fraction (not recorded which). V and J are TRBV30 and TRBJ1-1; D unresolved. The sequence was obtained from a male donor with ankylosing spondylitis or in good health (not recorded which). The DNA for the CDR3 is TGTGCCTGGAGTGTTTCGGGTGAAGCTTTCTTT. Amino acids: CAWSVSGEAFF.